Presented here are 14 T cell receptor beta chains from one specimen sequenced in a study of OX40 agonist ivuxolimab in advanced cancers. The method was immunoSEQ multiplex PCR; TCRdb's version includes in-frame clones alone and lacks a portion of them. This sample has about 76,000 clones, with around 81% found just once. This material consisted of CD4+ or CD8+ T cells sorted from blood, taken in a trial of the OX40 agonist ivuxolimab. These receptor sequences come from an adult with an advanced solid tumor such as melanoma, head and neck, liver or kidney cancer.

The CDR3 reads CASSLVVGGETQYF. The CDR3 bases are TGCGCCAGCAGCTTGGTGGTCGGCGGAGAGACCCAGTACTTC. The V gene is TRBV5-1, the J gene TRBJ2-5; no clear D gene. Trimming pared 0 bases from V and 4 bases from J, leaving 10 bases between. Germline CDR1 is SGHRS and CDR2 is YFSETQ. The CDR3 has 14 amino acids.

This chain links TRBV19 with TRBJ1-5; TRBD1 might be the D (6 bases). Trimming pared 7 bases from V and 4 bases from J, leaving 23 bases between. This CDR3 has 17 amino acids. CDR1 LNHDA and CDR2 SQIVND come from the germline V gene (reference sequence). In DNA, the CDR3 is TGTGCCAGTACCATGACAGGTTCTAAGCCGGGGAATCAGCCCCAGCATTTT. Its translation is CASTMTGSKPGNQPQHF.

V gene TRBV5-1 combines with J gene TRBJ1-1; D unclear. The V and J ends lost 1 base and 1 base respectively, with 5 bases between them. The CDR3 extends over 13 amino acids. Germline V gene sequence: CDR1 SGHRS, CDR2 YFSETQ. DNA for the CDR3: TGCGCCAGCAGCTTGCAGAAGAACACTGAAGCTTTCTTT. Residues: CASSLQKNTEAFF.

V is TRBV7-3 and J is TRBJ2-5; 9 bases align to TRBD1. CDR3 length: 14 amino acids. Germline CDR1 is SGHTA and CDR2 is FQGTGA. Germline trimming cut 5 bases from V and 3 bases from J; bases unmatched to any gene: 4. CDR3 nucleotide sequence: TGTGCCAGCAGCACCCGACAGGGGGAAGAGACCCAGTACTTC. This sequence encodes CASSTRQGEETQYF. Full variable domain (missing parts from reference TRBV7-3 and TRBJ2-5): GAGVSQTPSNKVTEKGKYVELRCDPISGHTALYWYRQSLGQGPEFLIYFQGTGAADDSGLPNDRFFAVRPEGSVSTLKIQRTERGDSAVYLCASSTRQGEETQYFGPGTRLLVL.

The genes are TRBV2 and TRBJ2-5; unclear D gene. CDR1 SNHLY and CDR2 FYNNEI come from the germline V gene. The V end was cut by 7 bases, the J end by 5 bases, with 11 bases between. The CDR3 totals 12 residues. In DNA form, the CDR3 reads TGTGCCAGCAATAGAGGATTGGAGACCCAGTACTTC. Translated: CASNRGLETQYF.

This chain uses TRBV6-1 with TRBJ1-5, with 7 nucleotides matching TRBD1. Germline V gene sequence: CDR1 MNHNS, CDR2 SASEGT. This CDR3 is built from 13 residues. The V gene end was trimmed by 11 bases and the J gene end by 5 bases; junction bases not matched to a gene: 9. The CDR3 sequence: CAALTGKDQPQHF. CDR3 in DNA: TGTGCCGCGCTGACAGGGAAGGATCAGCCCCAGCATTTT.

This clone appeared a few times. The rearrangement uses TRBV10-1 and TRBJ2-1, with TRBD2 matching over 12 bases. Germline lookup yields CDR1 WNHNN and CDR2 SYGVQD (reference sequence). V lost 10 bases and J lost 7; bases outside the gene matches: 11. This CDR3 spans 15 amino acids. The CDR3 region has the DNA TGCGCCACGAGCGTCGGACTAGCGGGAAGGAATGAGCAGTTCTTC. Translating gives CATSVGLAGRNEQFF.

This chain links TRBV6-5 with TRBJ2-4, with 9 bases lining up with TRBD1. Germline V lookup: CDR1 MNHEY, CDR2 SVGAGI. With 0 bases clipped from V and 6 bases from J, the junction kept 3 bases outside the gene matches. CDR3 length equals 15 residues. The CDR3: CASSYSTGGLNIQYF. CDR3 in DNA: TGTGCCAGCAGTTACTCGACAGGGGGATTAAACATTCAGTACTTC.

The V gene is TRBV7-2, the J gene TRBJ2-3; no clear D gene. This CDR3 comprises 14 residues. The germline V gene encodes CDR1 SGHTA and CDR2 FQGNSA. Trimming stripped 3 bases from V and 1 base from J, with 8 bases between. As DNA, the CDR3 is TGTGCCAGCAGCTTTAACTCAGGCACAGATACGCAGTATTTT. Amino acid sequence: CASSFNSGTDTQYF.

The chain links TRBV6-7 to TRBJ1-2; a weak D match, TRBD1 (6 bases). TRBV6-7 is an ORF, with its function uncertain. The CDR3 spans 17 residues. Deletions cut 2 bases from V and 6 bases from J, with 22 bases between. As DNA, the CDR3 is TGTGCCAGCAGTTACCTACCCCAGGACAAGGGGGGGAATGGCTACACCTTC. It is translated as CASSYLPQDKGGNGYTF.

The V gene is TRBV28, the J gene TRBJ2-1; D call uncertain. Trimming pared 7 bases from V and 5 bases from J, leaving 9 bases between. In germline, CDR1 is MDHEN, CDR2 SYDVKM. The CDR3 totals 12 residues. The CDR3 nucleotides are TGTGCCAGCACCGCGGCTAACAATGAGCAGTTCTTC. Encoded protein: CASTAANNEQFF.

This chain joins TRBV4-3 and TRBJ2-2; no definite D call. There are 15 residues in the CDR3. V was shortened by 0 bases and J by 3 bases, with 8 bases between the two germline ends. Germline CDR1 LGHNA, CDR2 YSLEER. In nucleotides, the CDR3 is TGCGCCAGCAGCCAAGATTATAGGGACACCGGGGAGCTGTTTTTT. It translates to CASSQDYRDTGELFF.

The chain carries TRBV2 and TRBJ2-5; D may be TRBD2 (5 bases). CDR1 and CDR2 from the germline V gene are SNHLY and FYNNEI. The ends were cut back, 11 bases at V and 5 bases at J, with 27 bases in the middle. The CDR3 spans 16 residues. CDR3 protein: CAVKPLSQPSGETQYF. In DNA, the CDR3 is TGTGCCGTCAAGCCTCTGAGCCAGCCGTCGGGGGAGACCCAGTACTTC.

The gene calls are TRBV27 and TRBJ1-1; the D gene is possibly TRBD1 (5 bases). CDR1 and CDR2 (germline): MNHEY, SMNVEV (reference sequence). This CDR3 is 13 amino acids long. Deletions cut 4 bases from V and 11 bases from J, with 17 bases between. CDR3 DNA sequence: TGTGCCAGCAGTTCGGGGGATATTGGGGTCGCTTTCTTT. Translation: CASSSGDIGVAFF.